The following is a T cell receptor beta chain sequence with its context. Samples held about 0.9-11 million cryopreserved PBMC, and DNA extraction followed. CDR1 is KGHSH, CDR2 LQKENI, per germline. The V end was cut by 3 bases, the J end by 0 bases, with 11 bases between. The CDR3 consists of 16 residues. This specimen belongs to a study of long-term antiretroviral therapy in people with HIV. The immunoSEQ assay was v3.0, run at survey level. Sequencing was designed to cover roughly 35,000-55,000 T-cell genomes in each sample. Assay: immunoSEQ multiplex PCR; the TCRdb copy retains only in-frame clones and omits some. The sample yields approximately 25,000 clones, 80% to 95% seen once.

The chain is built from TRBV18 and TRBJ1-4; D is ambiguous. The TCR originated in a woman aged 40 to 50 with HIV. Specimen: unsorted PBMCs, collected 7.6 years after starting antiretroviral therapy. The CDR3 DNA reads as TGTGCCAGCTCACCTGGAGGGCCGGCAACTAATGAAAAACTGTTTTTT. Amino acid sequence: CASSPGGPATNEKLFF.